The clone carrying this TCR beta chain occurred many times. The antigen remains unidentified. Regarding time point: sample taken at primary tumor resection. From tumor, nontumor lung or frozen PBMC, whole RNA was taken unsorted for sequencing. This sample is drawn from a study of spatial heterogeneity in lung cancer. Looking at the study overall: Raw reads contained each unique TCR and UMI combination more than ten times on average.

Study observations and caveats: There were more appearances of ubiquitous expanded tumor TCRs in blood at resection than at follow-up.

Every TCR cDNA molecule bore a unique molecular identifier. Using its own MiXCR run on the 5' RACE reads, TCRdb lists one record per CDR3 protein. Of about 7,500 distinct CDR3 sequences in the sample, 15% to 20% were seen once. V lost 5 bases, J lost 2 bases, and 12 bases lay in between. There are 14 residues in the CDR3. CDR1 is SGHTA, CDR2 FQGNSA, per germline. The source of this sequence is a female donor with early-stage non-small cell lung cancer. Material: PBMCs, obtained at surgery. The genes are TRBV7-2 and TRBJ2-5, with a tentative D call TRBD1 (5 bases). DNA of the CDR3: TGTGCCAGCAGCCCCATAAGGGGTCAAGAGACCCAGTACTTC. Its translation: CASSPIRGQETQYF.